The subject of this entry is one TCR beta chain. This sample is drawn from a study of blood T cell repertoires in COVID-19. About the research overall: COVID-19 samples from acute and convalescent phases originated in the United States, Italy and Spain.

Germline V lookup: CDR1 SGHDT, CDR2 YYEEEE. CDR3 length: 15 amino acids. V trimming: 0 bases; J trimming: 1 base; junction bases outside the gene matches: 1. Seattle participants joined during active infection and were tracked over time. The protocol was immunoSEQ multiplex PCR, while the TCRdb copy is restricted to in-frame clones and leaves out a portion. The sample holds about 200,000 clones, roughly nine tenths seen once. Sequenced: peripheral blood. V usage is TRBV5-6 and J usage is TRBJ2-7; 10 nucleotides agree with TRBD1. The sequence was collected from a man aged 60 to 75 with COVID-19, enrolled during active disease. Written as DNA, the CDR3 is TGTGCCAGCAGCTTGGGGACAGGGGGTTCCTACGAGCAGTACTTC. As protein: CASSLGTGGSYEQYF.